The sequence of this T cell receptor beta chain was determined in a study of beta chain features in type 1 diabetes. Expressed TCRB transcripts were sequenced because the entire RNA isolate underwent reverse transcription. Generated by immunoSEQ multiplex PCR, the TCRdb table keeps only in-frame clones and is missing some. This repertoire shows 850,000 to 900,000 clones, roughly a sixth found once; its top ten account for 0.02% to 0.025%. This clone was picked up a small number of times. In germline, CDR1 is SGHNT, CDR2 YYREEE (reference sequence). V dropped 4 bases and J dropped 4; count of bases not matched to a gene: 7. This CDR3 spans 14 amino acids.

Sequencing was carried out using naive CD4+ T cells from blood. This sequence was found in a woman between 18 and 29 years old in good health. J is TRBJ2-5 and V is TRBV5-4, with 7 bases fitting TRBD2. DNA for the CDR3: TGTGCCAGCAGCCGCGGGAGTAAGGGAGAGACCCAGTACTTC. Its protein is CASSRGSKGETQYF.